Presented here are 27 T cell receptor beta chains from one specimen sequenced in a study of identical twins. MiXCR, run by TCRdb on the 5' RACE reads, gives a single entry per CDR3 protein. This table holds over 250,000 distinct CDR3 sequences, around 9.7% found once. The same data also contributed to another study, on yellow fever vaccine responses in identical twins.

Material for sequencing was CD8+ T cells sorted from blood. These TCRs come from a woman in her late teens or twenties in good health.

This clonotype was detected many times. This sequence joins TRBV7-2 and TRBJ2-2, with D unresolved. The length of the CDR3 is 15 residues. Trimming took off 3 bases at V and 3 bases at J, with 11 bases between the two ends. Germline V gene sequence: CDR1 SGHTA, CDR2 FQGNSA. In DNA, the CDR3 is TGTGCCAGCAGCTTCGAGGTCAGCGACACCGGGGAGCTGTTTTTT. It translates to CASSFEVSDTGELFF.

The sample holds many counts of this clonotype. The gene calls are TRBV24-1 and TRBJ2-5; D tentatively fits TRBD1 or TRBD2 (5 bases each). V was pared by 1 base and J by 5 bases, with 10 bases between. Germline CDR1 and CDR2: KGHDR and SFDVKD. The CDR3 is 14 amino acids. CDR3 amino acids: CATSDLEGLETQYF. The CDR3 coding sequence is TGTGCCACCAGTGATTTAGAGGGGTTGGAGACCCAGTACTTC.

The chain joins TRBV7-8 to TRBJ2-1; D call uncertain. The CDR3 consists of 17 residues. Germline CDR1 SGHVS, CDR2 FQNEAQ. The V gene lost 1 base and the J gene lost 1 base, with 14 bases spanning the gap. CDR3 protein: CASSLGVGMQSYNEQFF. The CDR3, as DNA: TGTGCCAGCAGCTTAGGAGTGGGGATGCAATCCTACAATGAGCAGTTCTTC. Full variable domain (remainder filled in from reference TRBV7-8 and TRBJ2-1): GAGVSQSPRYKVAKRGQDVALRCDPISGHVSLFWYQQALGQGPEFLTYFQNEAQLDKSGLPSDRFFAERPEGSVSTLKIQRTQQEDSAVYLCASSLGVGMQSYNEQFFGPGTRLTVL.

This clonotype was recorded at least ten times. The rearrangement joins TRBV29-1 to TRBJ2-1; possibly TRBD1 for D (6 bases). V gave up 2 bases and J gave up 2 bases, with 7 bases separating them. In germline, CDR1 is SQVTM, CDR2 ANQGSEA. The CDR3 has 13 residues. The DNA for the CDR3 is TGCAGCGTTGAAACAGGGCCCTACAATGAGCAGTTCTTC. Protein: CSVETGPYNEQFF.

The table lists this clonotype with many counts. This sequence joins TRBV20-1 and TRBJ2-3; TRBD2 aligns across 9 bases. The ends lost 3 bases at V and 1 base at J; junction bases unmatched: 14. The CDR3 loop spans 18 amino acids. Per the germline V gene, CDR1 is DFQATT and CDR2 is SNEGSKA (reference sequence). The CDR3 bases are TGCAGTGCTAGGATAAAATGGCCCGGGACTAGCCGCACAGATACGCAGTATTTT. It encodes CSARIKWPGTSRTDTQYF.

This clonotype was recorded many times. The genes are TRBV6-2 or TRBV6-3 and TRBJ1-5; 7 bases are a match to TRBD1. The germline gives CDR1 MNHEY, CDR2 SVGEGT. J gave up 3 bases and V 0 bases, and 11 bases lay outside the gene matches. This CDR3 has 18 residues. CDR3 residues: CASSYSRQGGMDNQPQHF. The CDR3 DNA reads TGTGCCAGCAGTTACTCCCGACAGGGAGGGATGGACAATCAGCCCCAGCATTTT.

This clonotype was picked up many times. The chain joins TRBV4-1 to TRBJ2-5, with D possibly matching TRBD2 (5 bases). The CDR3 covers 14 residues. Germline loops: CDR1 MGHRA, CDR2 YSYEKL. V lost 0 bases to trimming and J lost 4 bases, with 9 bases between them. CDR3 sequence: CASSQDRRGETQYF. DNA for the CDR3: TGCGCCAGCAGCCAAGATAGACGGGGAGAGACCCAGTACTTC.

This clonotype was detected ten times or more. CDR3 DNA: TGTGCCACGGGGCGGAGACTAGCGGGATTAAACAATGAGCAGTTCTTC. Its translation: CATGRRLAGLNNEQFF. The V gene is TRBV6-2 or TRBV6-3, the J gene TRBJ2-1; 11 bases line up with TRBD2. J gave up 5 bases and V 10 bases, and 13 bases lay outside the gene matches. Per the germline V gene, CDR1 is MNHEY and CDR2 is SVGEGT. The CDR3 covers 16 residues.

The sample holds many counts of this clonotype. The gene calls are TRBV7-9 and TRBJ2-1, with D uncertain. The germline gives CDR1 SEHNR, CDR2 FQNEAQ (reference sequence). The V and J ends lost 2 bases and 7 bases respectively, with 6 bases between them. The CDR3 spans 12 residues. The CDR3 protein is CASSLLVNEQFF. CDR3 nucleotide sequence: TGTGCCAGCAGCTTATTGGTAAATGAGCAGTTCTTC.

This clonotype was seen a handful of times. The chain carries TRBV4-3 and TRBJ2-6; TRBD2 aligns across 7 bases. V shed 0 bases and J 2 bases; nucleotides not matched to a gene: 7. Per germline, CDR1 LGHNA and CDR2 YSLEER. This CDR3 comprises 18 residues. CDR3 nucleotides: TGCGCCAGCAGCCAAGAAGGGCCGGGGGGAACTGGGGCCAACGTCCTGACTTTC. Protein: CASSQEGPGGTGANVLTF.

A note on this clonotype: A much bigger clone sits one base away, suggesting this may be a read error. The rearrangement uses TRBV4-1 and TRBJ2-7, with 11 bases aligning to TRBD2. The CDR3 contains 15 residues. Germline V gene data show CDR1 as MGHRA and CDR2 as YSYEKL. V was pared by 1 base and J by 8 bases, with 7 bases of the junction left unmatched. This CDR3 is CASSQGVGLAGKQYF. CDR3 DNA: TGCGCCAGCAGCCAAGGAGTCGGACTAGCGGGCAAGCAGTACTTC.

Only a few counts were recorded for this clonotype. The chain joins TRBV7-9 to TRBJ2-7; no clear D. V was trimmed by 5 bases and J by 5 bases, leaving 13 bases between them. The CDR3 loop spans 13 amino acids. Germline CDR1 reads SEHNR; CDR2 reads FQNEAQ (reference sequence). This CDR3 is CASSPPSSHEQYF. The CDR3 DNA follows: TGTGCCAGCAGCCCACCCTCAAGCCACGAGCAGTACTTC.

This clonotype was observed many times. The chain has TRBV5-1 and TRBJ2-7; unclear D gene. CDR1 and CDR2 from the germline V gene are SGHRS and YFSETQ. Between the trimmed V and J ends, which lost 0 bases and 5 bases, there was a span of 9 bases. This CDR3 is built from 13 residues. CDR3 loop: CASSLDRGHEQYF. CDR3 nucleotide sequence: TGCGCCAGCAGCTTGGATAGAGGCCACGAGCAGTACTTC. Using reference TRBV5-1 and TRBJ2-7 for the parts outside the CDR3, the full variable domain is KAGVTQTPRYLIKTRGQQVTLSCSPISGHRSVSWYQQTPGQGLQFLFEYFSETQRNKGNFPGRFSGRQFSNSRSEMNVSTLELGDSALYLCASSLDRGHEQYFGPGTRLTVT.

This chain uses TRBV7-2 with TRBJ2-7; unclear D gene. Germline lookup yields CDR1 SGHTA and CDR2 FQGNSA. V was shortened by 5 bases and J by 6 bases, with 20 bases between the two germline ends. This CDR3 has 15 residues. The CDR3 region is CASSEDDNSFFEQYF. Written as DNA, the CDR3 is TGTGCCAGCAGCGAAGATGACAATAGTTTCTTCGAGCAGTACTTC. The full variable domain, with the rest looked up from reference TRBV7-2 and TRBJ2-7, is GAGVSQSPSNKVTEKGKDVELRCDPISGHTALYWYRQSLGQGLEFLIYFQGNSAPDKSGLPSDRFSAERTGGSVSTLTIQRTQQEDSAVYLCASSEDDNSFFEQYFGPGTRLTVT.

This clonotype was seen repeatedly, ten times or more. The CDR3 region is CSVEDNREGGKLFF. Here the CDR3 DNA reads TGCAGCGTTGAAGATAACAGGGAAGGTGGAAAACTGTTTTTT. The chain recombines TRBV29-1 with TRBJ1-4, with D possibly being TRBD1 (6 bases). This CDR3 contains 14 residues. V was cut by 0 bases and J by 10 bases, with 15 bases left in between. CDR1 and CDR2 (germline): SQVTM, ANQGSEA.

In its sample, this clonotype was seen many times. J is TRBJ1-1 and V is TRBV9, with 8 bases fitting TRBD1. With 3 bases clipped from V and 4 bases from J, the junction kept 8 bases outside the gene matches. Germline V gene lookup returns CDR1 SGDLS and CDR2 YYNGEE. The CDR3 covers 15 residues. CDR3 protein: CASSETGGRGTEAFF. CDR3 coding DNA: TGTGCCAGCAGCGAAACAGGGGGAAGGGGCACTGAAGCTTTCTTT.

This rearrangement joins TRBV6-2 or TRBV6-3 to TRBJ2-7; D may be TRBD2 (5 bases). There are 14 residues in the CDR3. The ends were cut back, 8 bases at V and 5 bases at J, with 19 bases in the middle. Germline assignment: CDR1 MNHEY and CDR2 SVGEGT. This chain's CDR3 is CASGNSLTIDEQYF. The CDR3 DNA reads TGTGCCAGCGGTAATAGTCTGACTATTGACGAGCAGTACTTC.

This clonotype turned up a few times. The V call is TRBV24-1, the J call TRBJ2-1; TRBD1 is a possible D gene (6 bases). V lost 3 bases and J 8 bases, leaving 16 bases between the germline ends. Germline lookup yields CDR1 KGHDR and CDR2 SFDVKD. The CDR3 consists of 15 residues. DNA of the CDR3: TGTGCCACCAGTGATATCCGGGACAAGGTTGATGAGCAGTTCTTC. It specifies CATSDIRDKVDEQFF.

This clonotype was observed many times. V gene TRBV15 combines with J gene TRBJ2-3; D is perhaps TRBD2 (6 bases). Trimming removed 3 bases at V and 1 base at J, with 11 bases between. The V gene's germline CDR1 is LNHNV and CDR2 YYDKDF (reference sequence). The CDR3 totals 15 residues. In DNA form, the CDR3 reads TGTGCCACCAGCAGGAGACTAGAAGGCACAGATACGCAGTATTTT. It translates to CATSRRLEGTDTQYF.

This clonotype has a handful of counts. The CDR3 DNA follows: TGCAGCGTTGATGTAGGCAGCTACGAGCAGTACTTC. This gives the protein CSVDVGSYEQYF. The V and J genes are TRBV29-1 and TRBJ2-7, with D hard to call. Trimming pared 3 bases from V and 3 bases from J, leaving 9 bases between. Per the germline V gene, CDR1 is SQVTM and CDR2 is ANQGSEA. The CDR3 extends over 12 amino acids.

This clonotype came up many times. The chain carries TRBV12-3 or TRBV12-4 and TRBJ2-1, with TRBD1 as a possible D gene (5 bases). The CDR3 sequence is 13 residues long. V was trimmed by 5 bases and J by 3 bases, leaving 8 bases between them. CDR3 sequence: CASSPDSYNEQFF. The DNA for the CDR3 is TGTGCCAGCAGTCCCGACAGCTACAATGAGCAGTTCTTC.

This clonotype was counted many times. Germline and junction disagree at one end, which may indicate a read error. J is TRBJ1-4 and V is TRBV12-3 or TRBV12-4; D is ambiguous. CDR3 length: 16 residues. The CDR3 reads CASSSDAGSRNEQLFF. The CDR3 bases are TGTGCCAGCAGTTCGGACGCGGGGTCTAGAAATGAACAACTGTTTTTT.

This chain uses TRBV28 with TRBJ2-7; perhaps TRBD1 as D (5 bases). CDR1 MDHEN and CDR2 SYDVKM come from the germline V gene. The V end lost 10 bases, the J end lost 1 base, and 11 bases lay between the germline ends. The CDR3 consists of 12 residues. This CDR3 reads CATIGASYEQYF. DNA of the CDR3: TGTGCCACCATAGGGGCTTCCTACGAGCAGTACTTC.

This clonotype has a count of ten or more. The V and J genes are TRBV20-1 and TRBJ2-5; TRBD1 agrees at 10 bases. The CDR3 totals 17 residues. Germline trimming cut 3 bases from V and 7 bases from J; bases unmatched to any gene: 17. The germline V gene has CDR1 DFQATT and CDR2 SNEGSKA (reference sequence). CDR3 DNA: TGCAGTGCTAGCCCGGGACAGGGGTCGGGGAAGTTTGGGACCCAGTACTTC. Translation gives CSASPGQGSGKFGTQYF.

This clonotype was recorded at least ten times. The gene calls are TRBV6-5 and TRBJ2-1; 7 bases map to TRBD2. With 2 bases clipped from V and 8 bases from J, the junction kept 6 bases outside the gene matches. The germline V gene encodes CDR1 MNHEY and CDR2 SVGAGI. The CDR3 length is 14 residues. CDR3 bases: TGTGCCAGCAGTTACGTCGGGAGGCCGGATGAGCAGTTCTTC. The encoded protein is CASSYVGRPDEQFF.

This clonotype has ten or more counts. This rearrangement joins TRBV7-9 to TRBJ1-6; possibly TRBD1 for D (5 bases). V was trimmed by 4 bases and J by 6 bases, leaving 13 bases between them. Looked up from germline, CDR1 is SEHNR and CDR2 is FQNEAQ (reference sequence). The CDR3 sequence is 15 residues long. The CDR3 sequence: CASSSWTHINSPLHF. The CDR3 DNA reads TGTGCCAGCAGCTCCTGGACACACATTAATTCACCCCTCCACTTT. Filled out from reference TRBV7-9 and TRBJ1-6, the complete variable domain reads DTGVSQNPRHKITKRGQNVTFRCDPISEHNRLYWYRQTLGQGPEFLTYFQNEAQLEKSRLLSDRFSAERPKGSFSTLEIQRTEQGDSAMYLCASSSWTHINSPLHFGNGTRLTVT.

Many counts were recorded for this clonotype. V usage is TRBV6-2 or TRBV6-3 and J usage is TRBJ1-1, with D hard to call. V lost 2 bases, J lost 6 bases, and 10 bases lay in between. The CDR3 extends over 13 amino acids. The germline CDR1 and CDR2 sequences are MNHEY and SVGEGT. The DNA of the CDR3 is TGTGCCAGCAGTTACAGGAGACATTCTGAAGCTTTCTTT. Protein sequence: CASSYRRHSEAFF.